This TCR beta chain was profiled in a study of cytomegalovirus exposure and HLA in healthy donors. Study outcomes and limitations: Near-uniform donor sequencing depth was presumed by presence/absence analyses.

As for this clone: The antigen is undetermined.

13 Jbeta primers and 60 Vbeta primers were used for the PCR. Produced via immunoSEQ multiplex PCR; TCRdb's table is partial and in-frame only. The table has about 130,000 clones, around 77% seen once. Trimming cost V 3 bases and J 8 bases; bases outside gene matches: 8. The CDR3 is made up of 15 amino acids. Germline values: CDR1 MDHEN, CDR2 SYDVKM. Healthy donors of bone marrow made up the group. The chain is built from TRBV28 and TRBJ1-4, with 8 bases aligning to TRBD1. The sample comprised PBMCs. The sequence was obtained from a woman aged 45-59 years in good health and CMV-seronegative. The CDR3 nucleotides are TGTGCCAGCAGTTTCACAGGGGGAGGAGAGGAAAAACTGTTTTTT. It encodes CASSFTGGGEEKLFF.